The entry that follows covers one T cell receptor (beta chain) sequence. Its target is not known. The sample belongs to a study of shared clonotypes between healthy human individuals. Only in-frame clones appear in the TCRdb table, and some are missing; sequencing was by immunoSEQ multiplex PCR. This table has over 2,000,000 clones, 93% appearing once. Study observations and caveats: Larger estimated richness was generally seen in naive subsets than in memory subsets.

The V and J ends lost 5 bases and 2 bases, in that order; junction bases with no gene match: 5. Germline lookup yields CDR1 MNHNS and CDR2 SASEGT. The CDR3 consists of 14 residues. Naive-designated CD8 cells lacked CD45RO, were positively enriched for CCR7, and omitted terminally differentiated effector memory CD45RA+ cells. The chain carries TRBV6-1 and TRBJ1-2, with TRBD1 matching 7 bases. The TCR sequence derives from a man aged 18 to 29 in good health. Some clones in this sample may be carry-over from other donors' samples. Sequencing input: naive CD8+ T cells from PBMCs. CDR3 sequence (DNA): TGTGCCAGCAGTTTGCGGGACAGAAACTATGGCTACACCTTC. Protein: CASSLRDRNYGYTF.